This paragraph covers one TCR beta chain sequence. The target antigen is unknown. The entry originates in a study of cytomegalovirus exposure and HLA in healthy donors. Study outcomes and limitations: Associated with cytomegalovirus, according to the listing, were around 160 TCR beta chains. One variant, a missense change in DCLRE1C, was linked in a later analysis to TCR beta V- and J-gene trimming. TCR beta sequences reportedly predicted most subjects' HLA-A and HLA-B alleles accurately. In a later analysis, productive TCRs from donors in an Asian-associated ancestry cluster reportedly carried fewer N-insertions than the cohort mean.

Vbeta (60) and Jbeta (13) primers were used in the PCR. Sequencing used immunoSEQ multiplex PCR; TCRdb keeps in-frame clones, though not all of them. The data hold 110,000 to 150,000 clones, with around 75% observed a single time. The CDR3 totals 16 residues. V lost 2 bases to trimming and J lost 6 bases, with 19 bases between them. The germline gives CDR1 MDHEN, CDR2 SYDVKM. This chain connects TRBV28 to TRBJ1-2; D not certain. The sequenced sample consisted of PBMCs. The source of this sequence is a man under 40 in good health and CMV-seronegative. This CDR3 reads CASSLLPLRLGDGYTF. CDR3 sequence (DNA): TGTGCCAGCAGTTTACTCCCACTGAGGCTCGGAGATGGCTACACCTTC.